This TCR beta chain was documented in a study of Ad26.COV2.S vaccination and SARS-CoV-2 variants. On the study more broadly: The donor was enrolled in the Ad26.COV2.S arm of the COV1001 trial. Doses of Ad26.COV2.S were injected into muscle once or twice, 56 days apart.

Regarding the study as a whole: In TCR breadth and depth analyses, total T cell responses may have been underestimated.

With respect to this clone: Its target is unknown.

The germline gives CDR1 GTSNPN, CDR2 SVGIG (reference sequence). With V trimmed by 0 bases and J by 5 bases, 3 bases remained unmatched. The CDR3 loop spans 14 amino acids. Specified treatment: around 19 received Ad26.COV2.S at low or high dose, single or two shots; 5 received placebo; per-sample allocation not given. Sampling was performed 63 days after the first vaccine or placebo injection. An Ad26 vector carrying the Wuhan-strain SARS-CoV-2 spike served as the vaccine. Sequenced by immunoSEQ multiplex PCR; TCRdb stores in-frame clones only, minus some. The sample comprises 300,000 to 500,000 clones, 88% of which are singletons, and under 4% rests with the top ten.

This chain connects TRBV30 to TRBJ2-2; the match to TRBD2 covers 7 bases. The input for sequencing was peripheral blood, taken in a trial of Ad26.COV2.S vaccine versus placebo. This TCR was recovered from a person between 18 and 65 years old who received the Ad26.COV2.S COVID-19 vaccine or a placebo. This CDR3 is CAWSVRGGTGELFF. CDR3 DNA sequence: TGTGCCTGGAGTGTTCGCGGGGGAACCGGGGAGCTGTTTTTT.